The 27 T cell receptor beta chains below all came from one sample that was sequenced in a study of Ad26.COV2.S vaccination and SARS-CoV-2 variants. This table comes from immunoSEQ multiplex PCR, and its TCRdb copy is limited to in-frame clones, with some not included. The sample carries fewer than 500,000 clones, around nine tenths recorded once. The treatment is: around 19 received Ad26.COV2.S at low or high dose, single or two shots; several received placebo; per-sample allocation not given. Repertoires come from day 63 after the first vaccine or placebo injection. This specimen was peripheral blood, taken in a trial of Ad26.COV2.S vaccine versus placebo. These receptors were collected from a person aged 18 to 65 who received the Ad26.COV2.S COVID-19 vaccine or a placebo.

The chain recombines TRBV5-5 with TRBJ2-7; D remains unclear. The CDR3 contains 16 residues. The germline V and J ends were trimmed by 6 bases and 2 bases, with 21 bases remaining between them. Germline assignment: CDR1 SGHKS and CDR2 YYEKEE (reference sequence). Here the CDR3 DNA reads TGTGCCAGCACCCTACAGCCAAGGACGGTTGCCTACGAGCAGTACTTC. Amino acid sequence: CASTLQPRTVAYEQYF.

This clone has a handful of counts. This chain connects TRBV5-1 to TRBJ2-2; D is possibly TRBD2 (5 bases). CDR3 length: 14 residues. V was shortened by 7 bases and J by 4 bases, with 14 bases between the two germline ends. CDR1 is SGHRS and CDR2 is YFSETQ in the germline V gene. The DNA for the CDR3 is TGCGCCAGCCAACTACGGGGTGGCACCGGGGAGCTGTTTTTT. This encodes CASQLRGGTGELFF.

The DNA for the CDR3 is TGTGCCAGTAGTATGGTTGACAAATCCCCCTACGAGCAGTACTTC. Encoded protein: CASSMVDKSPYEQYF. The chain recombines TRBV19 with TRBJ2-7, with D unclear. V lost 3 bases and J 2 bases, leaving 14 bases between the germline ends. This CDR3 has 15 residues. Per the germline V gene, CDR1 is LNHDA and CDR2 is SQIVND (reference sequence).

The V gene is TRBV29-1, the J gene TRBJ1-1; the match to TRBD1 covers 9 bases. V gave up 3 bases and J gave up 3 bases; unmatched junction bases: 8. This CDR3 region has 15 residues. Germline V gene data show CDR1 as SQVTM and CDR2 as ANQGSEA. The CDR3 coding sequence is TGCAGCGTTGAGGGGACAGGGAGGTATTACACTGAAGCTTTCTTT. Translating gives CSVEGTGRYYTEAFF.

This clone has only a few counts. This rearrangement joins TRBV19 to TRBJ1-6; D gene uncertain. The CDR3 runs 15 residues. V lost 6 bases to trimming and J lost 7 bases, with 16 bases between them. Germline CDR1 is LNHDA and CDR2 is SQIVND (reference sequence). CDR3 protein: CASRWRPTRNSPLHF. In DNA, the CDR3 is TGTGCCAGTAGATGGAGACCTACCCGGAATTCACCCCTCCACTTT.

This chain uses TRBV24-1 with TRBJ2-5; TRBD1 agrees at 8 bases. The CDR3 runs 14 residues. V shed 3 bases, J shed 4 bases, and the junction held 3 bases outside the gene matches. Germline assignment: CDR1 KGHDR and CDR2 SFDVKD. The DNA of the CDR3 is TGTGCCACCAGTGATCCCGACAGGGGAGAGACCCAGTACTTC. Translation: CATSDPDRGETQYF.

The chain joins TRBV10-3 to TRBJ1-1; possibly TRBD1 for D (5 bases). CDR1 and CDR2 (germline): ENHRY, SYGVKD. The CDR3 length is 14 residues. Trimming pared 0 bases from V and 4 bases from J, leaving 9 bases between. CDR3 nucleotide sequence: TGTGCCATCAGTGAGTCGGGGGGGGGCACTGAAGCTTTCTTT. Translated: CAISESGGGTEAFF.

This chain joins TRBV7-2 and TRBJ1-4, with 7 positions matching TRBD1. The CDR3 length is 15 residues. The V and J ends lost 1 base and 7 bases, in that order; junction bases with no gene match: 6. Germline loops: CDR1 SGHTA, CDR2 FQGNSA. The chain's CDR3 is CASSLGQGPFEKLFF. The CDR3 DNA follows: TGTGCCAGCAGCTTAGGACAGGGCCCATTTGAAAAACTGTTTTTT.

Turning to this clone: Other DNA sequences in the same sample also yield this CDR3. V gene TRBV20-1 combines with J gene TRBJ1-1; D is ambiguous. In germline, CDR1 is DFQATT, CDR2 SNEGSKA (reference sequence). Deletions cut 1 base from V and 4 bases from J, with 4 bases between. The CDR3 spans 11 residues. CDR3 loop: CSARGVTEAFF. The CDR3 region has the DNA TGCAGTGCTAGAGGGGTCACTGAAGCTTTCTTT.

The J gene is TRBJ2-3, the V gene TRBV4-1; 9 bases are a match to TRBD2. This CDR3 is built from 17 residues. Germline V gene data show CDR1 as MGHRA and CDR2 as YSYEKL. J gave up 5 bases and V 0 bases, and 9 bases lay outside the gene matches. DNA of the CDR3: TGCGCCAGCAGCCAAGATGGGGCGGGAGGGCCCGTAGATACGCAGTATTTT. Encoded protein: CASSQDGAGGPVDTQYF.

The CDR3 loop reads CASGLEGGLYGYTF. CDR3 DNA: TGTGCTAGTGGTTTGGAGGGGGGGCTGTATGGCTACACCTTC. This chain connects TRBV12-5 to TRBJ1-2; possibly TRBD1 for D (6 bases). Trimming shortened V by 1 base and J by 5 bases, and 11 bases separated the two germline ends. CDR1 LGHNT and CDR2 FRNRAP come from the germline V gene. The CDR3 extends over 14 amino acids.

This chain joins TRBV4-1 and TRBJ2-3; D remains ambiguous. Germline V gene sequence: CDR1 MGHRA, CDR2 YSYEKL. The CDR3 is made up of 14 amino acids. The germline V and J ends were trimmed by 3 bases and 3 bases, with 10 bases remaining between them. CDR3 region: CASSHTTRTDTQYF. As DNA, the CDR3 is TGCGCCAGCAGCCACACGACGAGGACAGATACGCAGTATTTT.

This rearrangement joins TRBV29-1 to TRBJ2-3; 13 nucleotides line up with TRBD2. The CDR3 is 17 amino acids. The junction had 6 bases not matched to a gene; V was cut back by 3 bases and J by 0 bases. Per the germline V gene, CDR1 is SQVTM and CDR2 is ANQGSEA. As DNA, the CDR3 is TGCAGCGTTGAGGGACTAGCGGGACTACATAGCACAGATACGCAGTATTTT. Protein: CSVEGLAGLHSTDTQYF.

This clone was detected a few times. V gene TRBV6-6 combines with J gene TRBJ1-6; D might be TRBD1 (5 bases). Germline assignment: CDR1 MNHNY and CDR2 SVGAGI (reference sequence). This CDR3 has 16 residues. V was trimmed by 4 bases and J by 10 bases, leaving 20 bases between them. The CDR3 sequence: CASSFSIGERRSPLHF. The DNA of the CDR3 is TGTGCCAGCAGTTTCTCAATAGGGGAGAGGAGGTCACCCCTCCACTTT.

The chain couples TRBV19 to TRBJ2-3; 7 bases are shared with TRBD1. CDR1 LNHDA and CDR2 SQIVND come from the germline V gene (reference sequence). The CDR3 consists of 15 residues. J lost 5 bases, V lost 3 bases, and 8 bases had no gene match. CDR3 nucleotide sequence: TGTGCCAGTAGTATCCCGGGACAGCTTTTAGATACGCAGTATTTT. Its translation is CASSIPGQLLDTQYF.

This clone has a single count. V and J are TRBV9 and TRBJ2-2, with D perhaps given as TRBD1 or TRBD2 (5 bases each). V lost 0 bases, J lost 2 bases, and 14 bases lay in between. This CDR3 has 17 residues. Germline CDR1 reads SGDLS; CDR2 reads YYNGEE. The CDR3 protein is CASSVGEGHPNTGELFF. The CDR3 DNA reads TGTGCCAGCAGCGTAGGAGAGGGGCACCCCAACACCGGGGAGCTGTTTTTT.

The genes are TRBV15 and TRBJ2-7; TRBD1 is a possible D gene (6 bases). The germline gives CDR1 LNHNV, CDR2 YYDKDF (reference sequence). The CDR3 loop spans 14 amino acids. V gave up 5 bases and J gave up 2 bases, with 13 bases separating them. The CDR3 nucleotides read TGTGCCACCAGCGCCACCTCAGGGGCCTACGAGCAGTACTTC. Amino acid sequence: CATSATSGAYEQYF.

The chain carries TRBV2 and TRBJ1-1; D is perhaps TRBD1 (5 bases). In germline, CDR1 is SNHLY, CDR2 FYNNEI. V lost 1 base and J lost 8, with 14 bases in between. The CDR3 runs to 14 residues. In DNA, the CDR3 is TGTGCCAGCAGTGAAGTTGGGACCCCCAGGGAAGCTTTCTTT. This gives the protein CASSEVGTPREAFF.

V is TRBV28 and J is TRBJ1-5, with no clear D. CDR1 is MDHEN, CDR2 SYDVKM, per germline. Trimming took off 4 bases at V and 10 bases at J, with 8 bases between the two ends. This CDR3 comprises 11 residues. This CDR3 is CASSSALPQHF. CDR3 nucleotide sequence: TGTGCCAGCAGTTCGGCCCTACCCCAGCATTTT.

V and J are TRBV11-2 and TRBJ1-4; TRBD1 matches 9 bases. Germline V gene lookup returns CDR1 SGHAT and CDR2 FQNNGV. The trim removed 1 base at V and 7 bases at J, leaving 4 bases unmatched. The CDR3 has 15 amino acids. This chain's CDR3 is CASSLVWTGVEKLFF. In DNA, the CDR3 is TGTGCCAGCAGCTTAGTTTGGACAGGGGTTGAAAAACTGTTTTTT.

CDR3 protein: CASSQGGTHTGELFF. CDR3 nucleotides: TGCGCCAGCAGCCAAGGGGGGACCCACACCGGGGAGCTGTTTTTT. The chain combines TRBV4-1 with TRBJ2-2; D assignment may be TRBD1 or TRBD2 (5 bases each). Germline values: CDR1 MGHRA, CDR2 YSYEKL. This CDR3 is built from 15 residues. Trimming removed 1 base from V and 3 bases from J, with 9 bases in between.

Points on this clone: Other DNA sequences within the sample encode an identical CDR3. The chain is built from TRBV18 and TRBJ1-1; D not certain. Deletions cut 6 bases from V and 4 bases from J, with 12 bases between. CDR1 is KGHSH, CDR2 LQKENI, per germline. The CDR3 runs 13 residues. For the CDR3, the DNA is TGTGCCAGCTCCCCGAACAGCGGCACTGAAGCTTTCTTT. Its translation is CASSPNSGTEAFF.

This chain joins TRBV6-5 and TRBJ1-4, with a weak D call TRBD1 (5 bases). There are 13 residues in the CDR3. V lost 4 bases to trimming and J lost 8 bases, with 11 bases between them. Per the germline V gene, CDR1 is MNHEY and CDR2 is SVGAGI. In nucleotides, the CDR3 is TGTGCCAGCAGTTCTCCTGGGGCAGAAAAACTGTTTTTT. It yields the protein CASSSPGAEKLFF.

The chain carries TRBV19 and TRBJ1-4, with a weak D call TRBD1 (6 bases). The germline V gene has CDR1 LNHDA and CDR2 SQIVND (reference sequence). This CDR3 has 15 amino acids. Trimming cost V 3 bases and J 7 bases, with 15 bases left between them. In nucleotides, the CDR3 is TGTGCCAGTAGTATTCAGCAGGGGTTTGGTGAAAAACTGTTTTTT. It is translated as CASSIQQGFGEKLFF.

This clone appeared once. The genes are TRBV4-1 and TRBJ2-7, with TRBD2 as a possible D gene (5 bases). Trimming cost V 4 bases and J 4 bases, with 26 bases left between them. From germline, CDR1 is MGHRA and CDR2 YSYEKL. The CDR3 loop spans 18 amino acids. The CDR3 region has the DNA TGCGCCAGCAGCCTTGTGGTGATATCGGGCGGGCGGCTTTACGAGCAGTACTTC. Translated: CASSLVVISGGRLYEQYF.

The V gene is TRBV30, the J gene TRBJ2-5; either TRBD1 or TRBD2 may fit D (6 bases each). Germline CDR1 GTSNPN, CDR2 SVGIG (reference sequence). The CDR3 extends over 13 amino acids. Trimming removed 3 bases from V and 3 bases from J, with 11 bases in between. This CDR3 reads CAWRGASEETQYF. The CDR3 DNA is TGTGCCTGGAGGGGGGCTAGCGAAGAGACCCAGTACTTC.

V gene TRBV7-2 combines with J gene TRBJ2-7; D might be TRBD2 (8 bases). This CDR3 has 16 residues. V was cut by 5 bases and J by 3 bases, with 20 bases left in between. Germline assignment: CDR1 SGHTA and CDR2 FQGNSA. The CDR3 sequence: CASSPSGTRGLYEQYF. CDR3 DNA: TGTGCCAGCAGCCCTTCCGGGACTAGGGGGCTCTACGAGCAGTACTTC.